This T cell receptor beta chain was documented in a study of early stage breast cancer tumors. This CDR3 contains 18 residues. V lost 1 base and J 1 base, leaving 17 bases between the germline ends. Looked up from germline, CDR1 is SGHVS and CDR2 is FQNEAQ. TCRdb's table, derived via immunoSEQ multiplex PCR, lists solely in-frame clones and lacks some. The table records around 11,000 clones, more than 70% of them present only once. The origin of this receptor is a person between 65 and 79 years old with breast cancer. Sequencing was done on a sample of breast tumor tissue. The chain has TRBV7-8 and TRBJ1-5; a possible D gene is TRBD1 (6 bases). The CDR3 nucleotides are TGTGCCAGCAGCTTAGGAATCGGGGGGGCGAGGAGCAATCAGCCCCAGCATTTT. Protein sequence: CASSLGIGGARSNQPQHF.